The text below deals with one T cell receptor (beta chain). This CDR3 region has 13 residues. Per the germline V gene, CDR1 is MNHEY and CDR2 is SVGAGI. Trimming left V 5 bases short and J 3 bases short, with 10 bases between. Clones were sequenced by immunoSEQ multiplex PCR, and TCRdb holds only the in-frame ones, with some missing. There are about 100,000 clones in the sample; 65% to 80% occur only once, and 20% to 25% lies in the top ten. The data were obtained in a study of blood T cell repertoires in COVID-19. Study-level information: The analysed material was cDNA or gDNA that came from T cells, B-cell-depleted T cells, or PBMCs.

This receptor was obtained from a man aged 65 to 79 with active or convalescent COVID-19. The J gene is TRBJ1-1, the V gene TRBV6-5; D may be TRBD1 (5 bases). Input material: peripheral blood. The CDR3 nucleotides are TGTGCCAGCAGTCCCAGGGTGGACACTGAAGCTTTCTTT. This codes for CASSPRVDTEAFF.